This record covers a single T cell receptor (beta chain). The data are from a study of cytomegalovirus exposure and HLA in healthy donors. The germline V gene encodes CDR1 SGHVS and CDR2 FNYEAQ. The CDR3 is 15 residues long. Trimming removed 5 bases from V and 3 bases from J, with 17 bases in between. PCR amplification relied on 60 Vbeta primers (plus 13 Jbeta primers). Here immunoSEQ multiplex PCR was the method, and the copy in TCRdb shows in-frame clones only, minus some. The table has about 96,000 clones, 65% to 80% seen once; the top ten hold roughly 3.2%. The sequence was obtained from a female donor in good health and CMV-seropositive. Sequenced sample: PBMCs. This chain links TRBV7-6 with TRBJ2-7; no firm D call. As DNA, the CDR3 is TGTGCCAGCAGCCTAGGGTCCGCCAAACACTACGAGCAGTACTTC. This codes for CASSLGSAKHYEQYF.